This T cell receptor beta chain appears in the sequencing data of a study of blood T cell repertoires in COVID-19 (dated by TCRdb to about 2020). Turning to the overall study: Collaborator samples came from the United States, Italy and Spain and covered acute and convalescent phases of COVID-19. The dataset comprised deeply sampled blood TCRbeta repertoires from subjects exposed to, actively infected with, or recovered from COVID-19. Samples came from the ongoing ImmuneRACE study (first 160 participants) plus 1,254 subjects from 6 global collaborators. The prospective study material was composed of cDNA or gDNA derived from T cells, B-cell-depleted T cells, or PBMCs. The repertoires were made available in a free public database intended to serve as a resource for research on the immune response to SARS-CoV-2. Where HLA class I and class II types were available, the types were taken from metadata supplied by the sample provider, not from assay-based typing. The sample metadata nearly always contained a de-identified subject ID, COVID-19 status, age in years and sex.

The collaborating institutions used their own protocols to collect whole blood in K2EDTA tubes. For TCRbeta analysis, collaborator samples were shipped as frozen whole blood, as isolated PBMCs, or as DNA extracted from either sample type. The paper's findings and limits, for the study overall: The quantity of clinical and demographic metadata differed by source and by participant and was supplied without curation.

TCRbeta CDR3 regions were amplified from genomic DNA by means of the immunoSEQ Assay, a bias-controlled multiplex PCR. Per the authors' processing: Nucleated cell counts per sample were estimated from amplification of reference gene primers within the assay. Sequence reads were collapsed and filtered to measure the absolute abundance of every unique TCRbeta CDR3 rearrangement. For each sample, productive Simpson clonality was calculated as the square root of Simpson's diversity index across productive rearrangements. As stored in TCRdb, this immuneACCESS dataset retains in-frame rearrangements with V and J assigned. A fraction of the clones does not appear; measured against another copy, unresolved V genes explain less than half of the discrepancy, and the remainder lacks a known reason. The DNA was the basis for D and trimming; V, J and clone size are from that table. The sample table records about 150,000 clones; 70% to 90% of these occur just once. Of the sample, about 2.5% falls within the top ten clones.

Concerning this clone itself: The antigen it recognizes is unknown. Base qualities are not provided; no much larger clone lies one nucleotide away.

V is pared back by 5 bases and J by 4 bases, with 9 bases lying between the germline termini. Sequences MNHEY (CDR1) and SMNVEV (CDR2) are obtained from the germline V gene (reference sequence). The CDR3 contains 13 residues, cysteine and phenylalanine counted. The only DNA kept is the CDR3, 39 bases in frame from the first base. The source is a woman in her sixties or seventies with acute or convalescent COVID-19. The sequencing sample was made of peripheral blood. The chain employs TRBV27 and TRBJ1-5, with the D gene not clear enough to name. The DNA reads TGTGCCAGCAGTCCTACCCTTAATCAGCCCCAGCATTTT. Translated, this is CASSPTLNQPQHF.